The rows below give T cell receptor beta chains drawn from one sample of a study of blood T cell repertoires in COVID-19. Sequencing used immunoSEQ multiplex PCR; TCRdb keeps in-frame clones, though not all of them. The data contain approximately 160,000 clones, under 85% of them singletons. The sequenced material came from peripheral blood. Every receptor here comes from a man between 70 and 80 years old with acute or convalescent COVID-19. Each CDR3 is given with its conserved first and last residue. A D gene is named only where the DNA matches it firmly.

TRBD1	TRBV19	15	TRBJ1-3	CASSGTGGSGNTIYF
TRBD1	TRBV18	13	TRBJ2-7	CASSLGQNYEQYF
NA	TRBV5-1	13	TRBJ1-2	CASSLAGRSGYTF
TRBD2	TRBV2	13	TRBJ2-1	CATGLAGSNEQFF
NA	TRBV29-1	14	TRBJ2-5	CSVEDRGQMGTQYF
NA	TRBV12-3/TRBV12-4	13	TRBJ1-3	CASSPDYGNTIYF
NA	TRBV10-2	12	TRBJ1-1	CASRQGGTEAFF
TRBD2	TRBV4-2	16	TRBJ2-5	CASSSGTSGVQETQYF
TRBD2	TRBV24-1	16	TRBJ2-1	CATSDLVLAGGGEQFF
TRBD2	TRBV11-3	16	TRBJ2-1	CASSPRLAGGYNEQFF
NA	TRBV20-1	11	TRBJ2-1	CSAFFSRAEIF
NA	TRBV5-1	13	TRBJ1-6	CASSLQDNSPLHF
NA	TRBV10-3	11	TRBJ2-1	CAISERNEQFF
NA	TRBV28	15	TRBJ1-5	CASSRDSGRNQPQHF
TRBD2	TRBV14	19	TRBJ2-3	CASSQGPSGGLWGTDTQYF
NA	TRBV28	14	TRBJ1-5	CASSRTVGNQPQHF
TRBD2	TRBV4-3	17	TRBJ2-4	CASSQGSGLAGNNIQYF
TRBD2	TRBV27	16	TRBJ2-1	CASSPGLAGYYNEQFF
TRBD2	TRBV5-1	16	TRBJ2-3	CASSLAASGGADTQYF
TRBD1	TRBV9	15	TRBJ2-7	CASSVGTGSSYEQYF
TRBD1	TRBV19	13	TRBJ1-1	CASSTRTGNEAFF
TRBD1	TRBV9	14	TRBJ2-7	CASSPRQGGNEQYF
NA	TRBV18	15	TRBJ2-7	CASSPSYSPGDEQYF
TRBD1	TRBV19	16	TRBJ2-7	CASSRGLGQSSYEQYF
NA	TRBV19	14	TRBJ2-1	CASNSGEGYNEQFF
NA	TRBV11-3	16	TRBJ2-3	CASSFQGTSSTDTQYF
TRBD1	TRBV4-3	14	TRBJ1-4	CASSPDRVQEKLFF
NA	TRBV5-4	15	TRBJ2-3	CATMGAGRGTDTQYF
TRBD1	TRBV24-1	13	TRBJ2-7	CATMGTESNEQYF
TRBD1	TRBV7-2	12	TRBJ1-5	CASSRQGQPQHF
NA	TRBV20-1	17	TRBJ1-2	CSASWGGFGRRNYGYTF
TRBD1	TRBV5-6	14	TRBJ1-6	CASNIRDSNSPLHF
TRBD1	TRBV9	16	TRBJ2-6	CASSVGQGTGANVLTF
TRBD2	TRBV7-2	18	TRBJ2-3	CASSLAGGTSGSHSTQYF
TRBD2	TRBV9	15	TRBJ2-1	CASSRSGTSLNEQFF
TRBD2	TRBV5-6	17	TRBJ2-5	CASSFKISGGRQETQYF
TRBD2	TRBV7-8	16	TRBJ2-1	CASRWALAGTYNEQFF
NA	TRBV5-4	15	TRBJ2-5	CASSFFGGARETQYF
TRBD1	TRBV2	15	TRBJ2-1	CASRETWTGGGEQFF
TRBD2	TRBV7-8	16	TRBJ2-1	CASSYRVAGVRNEQFF
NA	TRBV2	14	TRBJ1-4	CASIMDNLNEKLFF
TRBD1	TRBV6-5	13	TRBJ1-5	CASRQGADQPQHF